Listed below are T cell receptor beta chains from one sample, sequenced in a study of long-term antiretroviral therapy in people with HIV. The assay was immunoSEQ multiplex PCR, and TCRdb's table has in-frame clones only and misses some. The table has about 22,000 clones, around 80% seen once; the top ten hold roughly 18%. The sequenced sample was unsorted PBMCs, obtained 0.5 years before starting antiretroviral therapy. The receptor set was obtained from a man in his forties with HIV. Both conserved end residues are part of each CDR3. Fields, in order: V gene, clone size, D gene, J gene, CDR3 DNA, CDR3 protein. D genes are given only for firm matches. Size is omitted from some rows. Given values are once, few, many or a class for expanded clones.

V: TRBV14
size: once
D: -
J: TRBJ2-5
DNA: TGTGCCAGCAGCCAAGGTCGGTTCCAAGAGACCCAGTACTTC
CDR3: CASSQGRFQETQYF

V: TRBV10-3
size: once
D: TRBD1
J: TRBJ1-5
DNA: TGTGCCATCAAACCGGGACAGGGCATCAATCAGCCCCAGCATTTT
CDR3: CAIKPGQGINQPQHF

V: TRBV29-1
size: -
D: -
J: TRBJ2-1
DNA: TGCAGCGTTGGGGAGAGGAATGAGCAGTTCTTC
CDR3: CSVGERNEQFF

V: TRBV7-9
size: once
D: -
J: TRBJ2-7
DNA: TGTGCCAGCAGCCACCGGGATCAACTCTACGAGCAGTACTTC
CDR3: CASSHRDQLYEQYF

V: TRBV30
size: few
D: TRBD2
J: TRBJ2-1
DNA: TGTGCCTGGTTCAGGCCCGGGGGGACGACGTACAATGAGCAGTTCTTC
CDR3: CAWFRPGGTTYNEQFF

V: TRBV7-9
size: once
D: -
J: TRBJ1-3
DNA: TGTGCCAGCAGCCCCCGCGAGCGGGGAAACACCATATATTTT
CDR3: CASSPRERGNTIYF

V: TRBV2
size: -
D: -
J: TRBJ2-1
DNA: TGTGCCAGCTATCGAGGGGCCAATGAGCAGTTCTTC
CDR3: CASYRGANEQFF

V: TRBV9
size: -
D: TRBD1
J: TRBJ1-2
DNA: TGTGCCAGCAGCGATGACAGGGCTTTATATGGCTACACCTTC
CDR3: CASSDDRALYGYTF

V: TRBV6-5
size: -
D: TRBD1
J: TRBJ1-5
DNA: TGTGCCAGCAGTTTAAACAGGGGAGACCAGCCCCAGCATTTT
CDR3: CASSLNRGDQPQHF

V: TRBV19
size: -
D: -
J: TRBJ2-1
DNA: TGTGCCAGTAGTATGAATCAGTACAATGAGCAGTTCTTC
CDR3: CASSMNQYNEQFF

V: TRBV7-9
size: -
D: -
J: TRBJ2-7
DNA: TGTGCCAGCAGCTTAGCAGCCAACGAGCAGTACTTC
CDR3: CASSLAANEQYF

V: TRBV5-5
size: -
D: TRBD2
J: TRBJ2-7
DNA: TGTGCCAGCCGGGAGGACACCGACTACGAGCAGTACTTC
CDR3: CASREDTDYEQYF

V: TRBV9
size: -
D: TRBD1
J: TRBJ1-4
DNA: TGTGCCAGCAGCCTCGGGACAGGGGATGAAAAACTGTTTTTT
CDR3: CASSLGTGDEKLFF

V: TRBV4-1
size: once
D: TRBD1
J: TRBJ1-2
DNA: TGCGCCAGCAGCCAAACCGGGACAGGGTTCGGCTACACCTTC
CDR3: CASSQTGTGFGYTF

V: TRBV2
size: -
D: TRBD2
J: TRBJ2-5
DNA: TGTGCCAGCAGCGGGACTAGCGGGGGGCTCGGGGAGACCCAGTACTTC
CDR3: CASSGTSGGLGETQYF

V: TRBV28
size: -
D: -
J: TRBJ1-2
DNA: TGTGCAGCGGCCCTACACGGCGAGGGCTACACCTTC
CDR3: CAAALHGEGYTF

V: TRBV6-1
size: -
D: -
J: TRBJ1-5
DNA: TGTGCCAGCAGTGAATCGGTGGGGGCTCGGCAGCCCCAGCATTTT
CDR3: CASSESVGARQPQHF

V: TRBV4-1
size: -
D: TRBD1
J: TRBJ1-1
DNA: TGCGCCAGCAGCCACCGGACAGGGGATATCCTGGACACTGAAGCTTTCTTT
CDR3: CASSHRTGDILDTEAFF

V: TRBV5-4
size: -
D: TRBD2
J: TRBJ2-2
DNA: TGTGCCAGCAGCTTGGACGGCGGGGGGTTCACCGGGGAGCTGTTTTTT
CDR3: CASSLDGGGFTGELFF

V: TRBV11-2
size: once
D: -
J: TRBJ2-1
DNA: TGTGCCAGCAGCTTAGCTTTAGGACAGAGCAGCTCCTACAATGAGCAGTTCTTC
CDR3: CASSLALGQSSSYNEQFF

V: TRBV7-3
size: -
D: -
J: TRBJ2-3
DNA: TGTGCCAGCAGCTTGGGAAGTGGTGCAGCAGATACGCAGTATTTT
CDR3: CASSLGSGAADTQYF

V: TRBV27
size: medium-sized
D: TRBD2
J: TRBJ2-3
DNA: TGTGCCAGCAGTCCCCTTGGCGGGGGAGACACAGATACGCAGTATTTT
CDR3: CASSPLGGGDTDTQYF

V: TRBV6-6
size: -
D: -
J: TRBJ2-5
DNA: TGTGCCAGCAGTTACCGGACAGTCCAAGAGACCCAGTACTTC
CDR3: CASSYRTVQETQYF

V: TRBV9
size: -
D: -
J: TRBJ2-6
DNA: TGTGCCAGCAGCGTGAGCTCTGGGGCCAACGTCCTGACTTTC
CDR3: CASSVSSGANVLTF

V: TRBV5-1
size: -
D: -
J: TRBJ1-1
DNA: TGCGCCAGCAGCTTGGGAGGGGCAGGGACCACTGAAGCTTTCTTT
CDR3: CASSLGGAGTTEAFF

V: TRBV7-2
size: -
D: TRBD1
J: TRBJ2-7
DNA: TGTGCCAGCAGCTTTGACAGGGGACGCGAGCAGTACTTC
CDR3: CASSFDRGREQYF

V: TRBV28
size: -
D: -
J: TRBJ2-3
DNA: TGTGCCAGCAGTTATATAGATACGCAGTATTTT
CDR3: CASSYIDTQYF

V: TRBV4-3
size: -
D: -
J: TRBJ1-2
DNA: TGCGCCAGCAGCCCCGAGGACTTAAGCTATGGCTACACCTTC
CDR3: CASSPEDLSYGYTF

V: TRBV28
size: -
D: -
J: TRBJ1-1
DNA: TGTGCCAGCAGTTTGGGGGCAGGGGAAGCTTTCTTT
CDR3: CASSLGAGEAFF

V: TRBV11-2
size: -
D: -
J: TRBJ1-2
DNA: TGTGCCAGCAGCTTAGTTCCGTTGAACTATGGCTACACCTTC
CDR3: CASSLVPLNYGYTF

V: TRBV18
size: -
D: -
J: TRBJ2-7
DNA: TGTGCCAGCTCACGAGACAGGAATACCTACGAGCAGTACTTC
CDR3: CASSRDRNTYEQYF

V: TRBV9
size: -
D: TRBD2
J: TRBJ2-7
DNA: TGTGCCAGCAGCGCTAGCGGGGGGTTCGGAACCTACGAGCAGTACTTC
CDR3: CASSASGGFGTYEQYF

V: TRBV6-4
size: -
D: TRBD1
J: TRBJ1-2
DNA: TGTGCCAGCAGTGAAAGACCTGGGACAGTTTATGGCTACACCTTC
CDR3: CASSERPGTVYGYTF

V: TRBV29-1
size: once
D: -
J: TRBJ2-5
DNA: TGCAGCGCCCGGGTTGGGCCCTGGGAGACCCAGTACTTC
CDR3: CSARVGPWETQYF

V: TRBV5-4
size: -
D: TRBD1
J: TRBJ1-1
DNA: TGTGCCAGCAGCCTGGGACAGATGAACACTGAAGCTTTCTTT
CDR3: CASSLGQMNTEAFF

V: TRBV11-2
size: once
D: -
J: TRBJ1-1
DNA: TGTGCCAGCAGCTTAAAGCACCCCAGGGGAGCCACTGAAGCTTTCTTT
CDR3: CASSLKHPRGATEAFF

V: TRBV15
size: -
D: -
J: TRBJ2-2
DNA: TGTGCCACGCGGGACGCCTCCACCGGGGAGCTGTTTTTT
CDR3: CATRDASTGELFF

V: TRBV7-8
size: -
D: -
J: TRBJ1-6
DNA: TGTGCCAGCAGCTTACGAACAGGGTTTTCACCCCTCCACTTT
CDR3: CASSLRTGFSPLHF

V: TRBV19
size: -
D: -
J: TRBJ1-2
DNA: TGTGCCAGTACTTCGACCTTCGTGACAGCCTATGGCTACACCTTC
CDR3: CASTSTFVTAYGYTF

V: TRBV10-1
size: -
D: -
J: TRBJ1-4
DNA: TGCGCCAGCAGGGAGGGGCGCGGGACTAATGAAAAACTGTTTTTT
CDR3: CASREGRGTNEKLFF

V: TRBV5-1
size: -
D: TRBD1
J: TRBJ1-5
DNA: TGCGCCAGCAGCCCGTACGGGACAGGGGGCCCTAGCAATCAGCCCCAGCATTTT
CDR3: CASSPYGTGGPSNQPQHF

V: TRBV5-4
size: -
D: -
J: TRBJ1-2
DNA: TGTGCCAGCGGAGAGTTGAGGGGCTATGGCTACACCTTC
CDR3: CASGELRGYGYTF

V: TRBV5-1
size: -
D: -
J: TRBJ2-1
DNA: TGCGCCAGCAGCTCCTTGGACGGGGGGCGTAATGAGCAGTTCTTC
CDR3: CASSSLDGGRNEQFF

V: TRBV29-1
size: -
D: -
J: TRBJ1-2
DNA: TGCAGCGTTGGAGGCGGAGACTATGGCTACACCTTC
CDR3: CSVGGGDYGYTF

V: TRBV5-1
size: -
D: -
J: TRBJ1-1
DNA: TGCGCCAGCAGCTTGGGTTCCAGGGGAGTAAAGGCTTTCTTT
CDR3: CASSLGSRGVKAFF

V: TRBV18
size: few
D: -
J: TRBJ1-6
DNA: TGTGCCAGCTCACCGGGGCGAGTAAGCTCCTATAATTCACCCCTCCACTTT
CDR3: CASSPGRVSSYNSPLHF

V: TRBV5-1
size: -
D: -
J: TRBJ1-4
DNA: TGCGCCAGCAGCTGGCGGGTGGGGGCGGAGACTAATGAAAAACTGTTTTTT
CDR3: CASSWRVGAETNEKLFF

V: TRBV19
size: few
D: -
J: TRBJ1-6
DNA: TGTGCCAGTAGTCTGTGGGGGGGTGAATCACCCCTCCACTTT
CDR3: CASSLWGGESPLHF

V: TRBV11-2
size: medium-sized
D: -
J: TRBJ1-2
DNA: TGTGCCAGCAGCTTAGACGGGACCGGCTACACCTTC
CDR3: CASSLDGTGYTF

V: TRBV4-2
size: -
D: -
J: TRBJ1-4
DNA: TGTGCCAGCAGCCAAGATGTAGGACGCATGCCGGTTACAATAAATGAAAAACTGTTTTTT
CDR3: CASSQDVGRMPVTINEKLFF

V: TRBV19
size: -
D: TRBD1
J: TRBJ1-2
DNA: TGTGCCAGTAGTATTAGCTACAGGGGAGGTGGCTACACCTTC
CDR3: CASSISYRGGGYTF